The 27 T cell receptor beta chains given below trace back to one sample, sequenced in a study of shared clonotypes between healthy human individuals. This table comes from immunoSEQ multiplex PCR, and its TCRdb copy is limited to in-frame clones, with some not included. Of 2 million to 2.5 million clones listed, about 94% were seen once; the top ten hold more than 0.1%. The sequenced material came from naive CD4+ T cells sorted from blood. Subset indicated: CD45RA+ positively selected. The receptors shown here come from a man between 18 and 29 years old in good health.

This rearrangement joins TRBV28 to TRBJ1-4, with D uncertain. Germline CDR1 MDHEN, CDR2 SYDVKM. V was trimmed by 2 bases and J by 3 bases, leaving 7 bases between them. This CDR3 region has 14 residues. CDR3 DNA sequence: TGTGCCAGCAGTTTAGAACCGGCTAATGAAAAACTGTTTTTT. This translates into CASSLEPANEKLFF.

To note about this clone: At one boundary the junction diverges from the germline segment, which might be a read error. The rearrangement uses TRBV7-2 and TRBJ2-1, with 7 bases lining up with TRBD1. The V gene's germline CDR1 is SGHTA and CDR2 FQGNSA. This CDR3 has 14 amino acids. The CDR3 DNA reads TGTGCCAGCAGGTTAGGGGGCGGCTACAATGAGCAGTTCTTC. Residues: CASRLGGGYNEQFF.

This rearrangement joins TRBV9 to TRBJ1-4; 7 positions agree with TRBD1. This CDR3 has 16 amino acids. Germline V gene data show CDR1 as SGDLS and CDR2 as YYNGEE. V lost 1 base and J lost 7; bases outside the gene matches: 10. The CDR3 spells CASSVQGTGESEKLFF. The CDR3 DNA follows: TGTGCCAGCAGCGTACAAGGAACAGGGGAGAGTGAAAAACTGTTTTTT.

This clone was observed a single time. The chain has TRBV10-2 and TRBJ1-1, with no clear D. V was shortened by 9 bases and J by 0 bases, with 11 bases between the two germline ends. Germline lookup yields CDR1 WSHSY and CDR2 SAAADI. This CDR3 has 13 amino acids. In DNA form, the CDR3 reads TGCGCCAGTACTACTGGTTTGAACACTGAAGCTTTCTTT. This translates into CASTTGLNTEAFF.

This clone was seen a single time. The chain's CDR3 is CASSFQGTVQETQYF. The CDR3 region has the DNA TGCGCCAGCTCTTTTCAAGGGACAGTACAAGAGACCCAGTACTTC. The chain is built from TRBV5-1 and TRBJ2-5; 7 nucleotides line up with TRBD1. Germline-derived CDR1 and CDR2 are SGHRS and YFSETQ. J lost 2 bases, V lost 7 bases, and 11 bases had no gene match. This CDR3 has 15 amino acids. Based on the CDR3 plus reference TRBV5-1 and TRBJ2-5, the full variable domain is KAGVTQTPRYLIKTRGQQVTLSCSPISGHRSVSWYQQTPGQGLQFLFEYFSETQRNKGNFPGRFSGRQFSNSRSEMNVSTLELGDSALYLCASSFQGTVQETQYFGPGTRLLVL.

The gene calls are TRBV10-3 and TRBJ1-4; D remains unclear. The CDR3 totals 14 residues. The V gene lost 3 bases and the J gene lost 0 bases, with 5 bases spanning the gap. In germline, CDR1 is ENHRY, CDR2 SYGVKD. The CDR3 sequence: CAISDTATNEKLFF. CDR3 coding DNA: TGTGCCATCAGTGACACTGCAACTAATGAAAAACTGTTTTTT.

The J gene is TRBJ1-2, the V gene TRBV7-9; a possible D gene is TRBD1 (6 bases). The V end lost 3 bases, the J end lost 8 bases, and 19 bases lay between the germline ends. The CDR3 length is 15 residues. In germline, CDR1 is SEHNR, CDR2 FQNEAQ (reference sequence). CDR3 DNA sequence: TGTGCCAGCAGCTTGCTCGGGGGACAATCTAAGGGCTACACCTTC. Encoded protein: CASSLLGGQSKGYTF.

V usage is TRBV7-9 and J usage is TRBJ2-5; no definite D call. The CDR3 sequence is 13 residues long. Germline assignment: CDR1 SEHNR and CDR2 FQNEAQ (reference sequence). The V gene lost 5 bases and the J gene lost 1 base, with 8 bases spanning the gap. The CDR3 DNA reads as TGTGCCAGCAGCAGGACGCCCCAAGAGACCCAGTACTTC. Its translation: CASSRTPQETQYF.

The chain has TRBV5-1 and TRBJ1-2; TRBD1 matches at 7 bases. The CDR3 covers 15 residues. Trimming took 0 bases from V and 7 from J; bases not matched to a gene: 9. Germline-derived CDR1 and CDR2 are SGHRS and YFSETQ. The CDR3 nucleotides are TGCGCCAGCAGCTTGGGGGCAACAGGGGACGTTGGCTACACCTTC. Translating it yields CASSLGATGDVGYTF.

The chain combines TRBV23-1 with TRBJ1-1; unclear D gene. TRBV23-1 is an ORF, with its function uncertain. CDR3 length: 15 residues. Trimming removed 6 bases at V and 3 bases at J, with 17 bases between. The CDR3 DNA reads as TGCGCCAGCAGACAACCGGAGGGTGAGTACACTGAAGCTTTCTTT. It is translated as CASRQPEGEYTEAFF.

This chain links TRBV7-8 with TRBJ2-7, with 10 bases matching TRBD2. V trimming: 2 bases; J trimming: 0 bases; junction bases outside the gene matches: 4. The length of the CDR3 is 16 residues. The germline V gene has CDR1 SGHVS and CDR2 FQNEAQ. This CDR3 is CASSLLTSGPSYEQYF. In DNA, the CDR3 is TGTGCCAGCAGCTTATTGACTAGCGGGCCCTCCTACGAGCAGTACTTC.

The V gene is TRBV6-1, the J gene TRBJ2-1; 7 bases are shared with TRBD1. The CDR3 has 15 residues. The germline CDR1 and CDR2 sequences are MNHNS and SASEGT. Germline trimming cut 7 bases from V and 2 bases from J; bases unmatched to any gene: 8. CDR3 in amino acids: CASTSGTVAYNEQFF. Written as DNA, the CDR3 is TGTGCCAGCACCTCCGGGACAGTTGCCTACAATGAGCAGTTCTTC.

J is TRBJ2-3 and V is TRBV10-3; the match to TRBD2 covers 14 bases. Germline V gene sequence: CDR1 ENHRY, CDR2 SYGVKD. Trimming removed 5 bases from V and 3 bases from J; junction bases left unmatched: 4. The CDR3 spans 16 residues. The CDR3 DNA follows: TGTGCCATCAGTCCCGGGACTAGCGGGAGTACAGATACGCAGTATTTT. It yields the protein CAISPGTSGSTDTQYF.

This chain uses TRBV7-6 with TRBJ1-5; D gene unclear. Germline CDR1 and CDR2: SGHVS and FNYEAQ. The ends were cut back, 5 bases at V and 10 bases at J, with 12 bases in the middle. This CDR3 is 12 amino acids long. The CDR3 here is CASSQNPVPQHF. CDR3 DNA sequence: TGTGCCAGCAGCCAAAACCCTGTTCCCCAGCATTTT.

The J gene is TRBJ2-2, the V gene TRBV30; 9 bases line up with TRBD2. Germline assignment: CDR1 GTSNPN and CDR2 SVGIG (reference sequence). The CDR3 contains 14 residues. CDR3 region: CFGGTSLNTGELFF. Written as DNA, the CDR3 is TGTTTCGGGGGGACTAGCTTGAACACCGGGGAGCTGTTTTTT. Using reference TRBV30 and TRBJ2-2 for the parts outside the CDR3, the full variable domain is SQTIHQWPATLVQPVGSPLSLECTVEGTSNPNLYWYRQAAGRGLQLLFYSVGIGQISSEVPQNLSASRPQDRQFILSSKKLLLSDSGFYLCFGGTSLNTGELFFGEGSRLTVL.

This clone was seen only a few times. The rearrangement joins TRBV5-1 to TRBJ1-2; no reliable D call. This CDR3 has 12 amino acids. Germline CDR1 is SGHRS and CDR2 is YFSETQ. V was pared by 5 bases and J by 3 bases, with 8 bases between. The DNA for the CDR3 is TGCGCCAGCAGAAGTACGGACTATGGCTACACCTTC. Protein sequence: CASRSTDYGYTF.

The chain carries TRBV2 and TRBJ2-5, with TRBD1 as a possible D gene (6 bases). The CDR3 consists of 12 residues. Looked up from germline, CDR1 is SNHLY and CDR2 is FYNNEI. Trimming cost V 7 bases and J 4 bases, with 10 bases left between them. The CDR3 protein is CASKTGGETQYF. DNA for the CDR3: TGTGCCAGCAAGACAGGTGGAGAGACCCAGTACTTC.

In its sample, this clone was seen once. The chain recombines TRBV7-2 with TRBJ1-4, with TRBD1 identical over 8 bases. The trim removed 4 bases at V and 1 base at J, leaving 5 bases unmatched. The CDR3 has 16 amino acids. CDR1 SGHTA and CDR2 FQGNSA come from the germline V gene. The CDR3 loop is CASSSSGGLTNEKLFF. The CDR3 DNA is TGTGCCAGCAGCTCTTCAGGGGGCTTAACTAATGAAAAACTGTTTTTT.

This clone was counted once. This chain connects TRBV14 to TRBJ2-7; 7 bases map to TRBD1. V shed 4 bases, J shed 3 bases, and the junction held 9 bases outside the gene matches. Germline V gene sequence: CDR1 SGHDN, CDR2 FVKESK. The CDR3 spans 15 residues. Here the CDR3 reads CASSPNDRAFYEQYF. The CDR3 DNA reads TGTGCCAGCAGCCCCAATGACAGGGCTTTCTACGAGCAGTACTTC.

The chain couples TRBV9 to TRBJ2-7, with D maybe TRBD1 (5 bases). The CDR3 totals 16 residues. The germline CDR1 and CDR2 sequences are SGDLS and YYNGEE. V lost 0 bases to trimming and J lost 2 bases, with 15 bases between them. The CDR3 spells CASSVASGLGPYEQYF. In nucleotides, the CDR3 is TGTGCCAGCAGCGTAGCCTCAGGGTTAGGGCCCTACGAGCAGTACTTC.

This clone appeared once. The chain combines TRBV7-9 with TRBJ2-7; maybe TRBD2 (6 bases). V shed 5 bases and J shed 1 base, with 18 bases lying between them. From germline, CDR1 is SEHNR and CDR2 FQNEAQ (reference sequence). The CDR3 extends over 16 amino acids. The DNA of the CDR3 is TGTGCCAGCAGCAGGGCAGGGCCCGGAGGGTCCTACGAGCAGTACTTC. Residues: CASSRAGPGGSYEQYF.

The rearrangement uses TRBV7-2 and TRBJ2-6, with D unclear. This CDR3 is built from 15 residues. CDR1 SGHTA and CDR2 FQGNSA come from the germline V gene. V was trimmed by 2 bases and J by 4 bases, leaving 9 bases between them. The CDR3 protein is CASSLTGQGANVLTF. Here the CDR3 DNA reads TGTGCCAGCAGCTTAACGGGCCAAGGGGCCAACGTCCTGACTTTC.

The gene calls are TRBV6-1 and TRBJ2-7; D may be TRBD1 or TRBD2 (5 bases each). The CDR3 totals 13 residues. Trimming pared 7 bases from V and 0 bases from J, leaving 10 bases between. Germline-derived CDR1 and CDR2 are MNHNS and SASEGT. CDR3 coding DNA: TGTGCCAGCAAACGGGGCTTCTCCTACGAGCAGTACTTC. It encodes CASKRGFSYEQYF.

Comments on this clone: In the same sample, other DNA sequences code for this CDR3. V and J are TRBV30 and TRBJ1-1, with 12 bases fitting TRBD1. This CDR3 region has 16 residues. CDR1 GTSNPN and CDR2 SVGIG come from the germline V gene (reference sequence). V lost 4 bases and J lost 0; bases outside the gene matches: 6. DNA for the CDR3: TGTGCCTGGATCTCTGGGACAGGGGGCATGAACACTGAAGCTTTCTTT. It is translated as CAWISGTGGMNTEAFF.

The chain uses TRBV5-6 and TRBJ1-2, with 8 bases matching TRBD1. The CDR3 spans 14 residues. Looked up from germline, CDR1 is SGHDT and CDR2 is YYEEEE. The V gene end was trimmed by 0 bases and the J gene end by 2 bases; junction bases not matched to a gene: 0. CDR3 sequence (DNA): TGTGCCAGCAGCTTGGGGGACAGGAACTATGGCTACACCTTC. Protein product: CASSLGDRNYGYTF.

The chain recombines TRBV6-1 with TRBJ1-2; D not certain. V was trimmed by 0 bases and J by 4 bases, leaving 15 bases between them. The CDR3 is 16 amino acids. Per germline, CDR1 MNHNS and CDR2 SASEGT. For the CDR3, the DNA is TGTGCCAGCAGTGAAGCCCCTTCGTCCGCAATCTATGGCTACACCTTC. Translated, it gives CASSEAPSSAIYGYTF.

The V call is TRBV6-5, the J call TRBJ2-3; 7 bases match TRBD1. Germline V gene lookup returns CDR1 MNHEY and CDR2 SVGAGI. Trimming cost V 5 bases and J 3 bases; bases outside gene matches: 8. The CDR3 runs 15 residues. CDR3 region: CASSLRDRLTDTQYF. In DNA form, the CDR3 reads TGTGCCAGCAGTCTCCGGGACAGATTAACAGATACGCAGTATTTT.